This T cell receptor (beta chain) was sequenced in a study of blood T cell repertoires in COVID-19. Clones were read by immunoSEQ multiplex PCR, and TCRdb kept only the in-frame ones, dropping some. The top ten hold 9% to 10% of the sample, which has approximately 75,000 clones, about four fifths seen once. The CDR3 has 15 residues. Per the germline V gene, CDR1 is SNHLY and CDR2 is FYNNEI. The ends were cut back, 4 bases at V and 1 base at J, with 13 bases in the middle. The TCR sequence derives from a woman older than 75 with acute or convalescent COVID-19. The sample comprised peripheral blood. The gene calls are TRBV2 and TRBJ1-2, with D perhaps TRBD1 (5 bases). The CDR3 DNA reads TGTGCCAGCAGTGTAGGTGGGGCCTATAACTATGGCTACACCTTC. Translated: CASSVGGAYNYGYTF.